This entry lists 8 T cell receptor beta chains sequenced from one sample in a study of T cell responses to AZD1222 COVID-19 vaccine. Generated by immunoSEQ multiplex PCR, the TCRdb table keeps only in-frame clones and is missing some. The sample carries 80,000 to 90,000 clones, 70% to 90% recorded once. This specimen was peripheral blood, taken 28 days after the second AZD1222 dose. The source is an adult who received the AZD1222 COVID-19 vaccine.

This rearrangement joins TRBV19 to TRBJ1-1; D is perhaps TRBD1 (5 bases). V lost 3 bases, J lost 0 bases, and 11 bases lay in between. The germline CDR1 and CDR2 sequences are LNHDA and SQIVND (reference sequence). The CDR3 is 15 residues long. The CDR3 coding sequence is TGTGCCAGTAGTATGAACACAGGAATGAACACTGAAGCTTTCTTT. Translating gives CASSMNTGMNTEAFF.

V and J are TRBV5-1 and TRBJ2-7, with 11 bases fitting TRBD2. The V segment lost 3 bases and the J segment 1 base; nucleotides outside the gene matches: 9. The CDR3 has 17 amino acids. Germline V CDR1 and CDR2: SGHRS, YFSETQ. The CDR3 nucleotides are TGCGCCAGCAGCTCCGCGACGGGACTAGCGGCTTCCTACGAGCAGTACTTC. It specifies CASSSATGLAASYEQYF.

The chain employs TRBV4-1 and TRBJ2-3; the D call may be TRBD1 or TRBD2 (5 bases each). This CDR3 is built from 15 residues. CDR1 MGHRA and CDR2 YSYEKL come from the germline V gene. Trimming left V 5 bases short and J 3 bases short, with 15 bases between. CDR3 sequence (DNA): TGCGCCAGCAGCTCCTATGGGGGAACAACAGATACGCAGTATTTT. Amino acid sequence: CASSSYGGTTDTQYF.

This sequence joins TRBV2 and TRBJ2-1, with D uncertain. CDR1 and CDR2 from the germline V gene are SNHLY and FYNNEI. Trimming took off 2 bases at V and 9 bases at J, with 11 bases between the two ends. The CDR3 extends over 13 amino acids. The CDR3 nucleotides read TGTGCCAGCAGTGAAAGGGCAGGCAGTGAGCAGTTCTTC. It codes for CASSERAGSEQFF.

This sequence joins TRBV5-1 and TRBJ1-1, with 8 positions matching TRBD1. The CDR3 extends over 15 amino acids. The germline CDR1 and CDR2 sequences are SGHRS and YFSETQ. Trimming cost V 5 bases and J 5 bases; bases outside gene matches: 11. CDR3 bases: TGCGCCAGCAGGCGAACCGGGACAGGTGAGACTGAAGCTTTCTTT. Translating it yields CASRRTGTGETEAFF.

The CDR3, as DNA: TGTGCCAGCAGTTGGCTGGGATCCTACGAGCAGTACTTC. It yields the protein CASSWLGSYEQYF. V usage is TRBV12-3 or TRBV12-4 and J usage is TRBJ2-7; no firm D call. Trimming removed 4 bases from V and 1 base from J, with 8 bases in between. The CDR3 length is 13 residues.

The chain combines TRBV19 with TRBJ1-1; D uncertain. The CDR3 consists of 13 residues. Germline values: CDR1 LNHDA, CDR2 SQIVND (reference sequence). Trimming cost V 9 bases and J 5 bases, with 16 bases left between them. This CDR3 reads CASEPGQKTEAFF. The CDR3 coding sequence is TGTGCCAGCGAACCTGGGCAGAAGACTGAAGCTTTCTTT.

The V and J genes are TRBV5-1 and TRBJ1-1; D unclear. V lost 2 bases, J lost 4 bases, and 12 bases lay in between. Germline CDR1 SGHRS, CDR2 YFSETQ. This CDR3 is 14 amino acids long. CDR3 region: CASSLVGRGTEAFF. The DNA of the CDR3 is TGCGCCAGCAGCTTAGTCGGACGCGGCACTGAAGCTTTCTTT.